Listed below are T cell receptor beta chains from one sample, sequenced in a study of CD8 T cells in Susac syndrome. In TCRdb, the immunoSEQ multiplex PCR reads were re-called with MiXCR into one record per CDR3 protein. The sample records just over 150,000 distinct CDR3 sequences, about 95% being singletons. Sequenced: CD8+ T cells from PBMCs. The source is a human donor with multiple sclerosis. Each CDR3 is given with its conserved first and last residue. D genes are given only for firm matches. Size is omitted from some rows. Given values are once, few, many or a class for expanded clones.

V gene	clone size	J gene	D gene	CDR3 DNA	CDR3 protein
TRBV4-1	NA	TRBJ1-3	NA	TGCGCCAGCAGCCAAGAGGGGGCTGGAAACACCATATATTTT	CASSQEGAGNTIYF
TRBV20-1	NA	TRBJ2-5	NA	TGCAGTGCTAGAGGATTGGCGGGGTTAAGGGAGACCCAGTACTTC	CSARGLAGLRETQYF
TRBV30	few	TRBJ1-2	NA	TGTGCCTGGAGTGTACTGACGTCAGGGTATGGCTACACCTTC	CAWSVLTSGYGYTF
TRBV6-1	NA	TRBJ2-5	NA	TGTGCCAGCAGTGAAGGGGCGCGGCCGAACTTGGAGACCCAGTACTTC	CASSEGARPNLETQYF
TRBV3-1	NA	TRBJ1-2	TRBD1	TGTGCCAGCAGCCAAGTGCTCGGTCAGGGGGTTGATGGCTACACCTTC	CASSQVLGQGVDGYTF
TRBV20-1	few	TRBJ2-7	TRBD1	TGCAGTGCTAGAGGGGGACAGAGCTACGAGCAGTACTTC	CSARGGQSYEQYF
TRBV7-9	NA	TRBJ2-3	NA	TGTGCCAGCAGCGCACGGAAACAGGACCATACGCAGTATTTT	CASSARKQDHTQYF
TRBV24-1	NA	TRBJ1-2	TRBD1	TGTGCCACCCTGGGGACAGCAGCTAACTATGGCTACACCTTC	CATLGTAANYGYTF
TRBV18	NA	TRBJ2-5	NA	TGTGCCAGCTCACCACTAAAAGAGGCGGGGACCCAGTACTTC	CASSPLKEAGTQYF
TRBV30	few	TRBJ1-1	NA	TGTGCCTGGAGTCCGGGACAGAACACTGAAGCTTTCTTT	CAWSPGQNTEAFF
TRBV5-1	NA	TRBJ2-2	TRBD2	TGCGCCAGCAGCTTGACCCCTAGCGGGGGCACCGGGGAGCTGTTTTTT	CASSLTPSGGTGELFF
TRBV29-1	NA	TRBJ2-1	NA	TGCAGCGGAATACAGGGCTATGAGCAGTTCTTC	CSGIQGYEQFF
TRBV20-1	NA	TRBJ2-2	TRBD1	TGCAGTGCCCCCGGGACAGGGGAAAAAGGCGGGGAGCTGTTTTTT	CSAPGTGEKGGELFF
TRBV12-3/TRBV12-4	NA	TRBJ2-1	NA	TGTGCCAGCAGCGGACGGAGCTCCTACAATGAGCAGTTCTTC	CASSGRSSYNEQFF
TRBV13	once	TRBJ2-2	NA	TGTGCCAGCAGCTTAGATCCCCGGACCGGGGAGCTGTTTTTT	CASSLDPRTGELFF
TRBV29-1	NA	TRBJ1-5	TRBD1	TGCAGCGTCCGGGACAGGGGGCTGACTCAGCCCCAGCATTTT	CSVRDRGLTQPQHF
TRBV27	NA	TRBJ1-1	NA	TGTGCCAGCAGTTTAAGACAGGAAGTTATGAACACTGAAGCTTTCTTT	CASSLRQEVMNTEAFF
TRBV3-1	NA	TRBJ1-5	TRBD1	TGTGCCAGCAGCCAGGACAGGGGCTCTTATCAGCCCCAGCATTTT	CASSQDRGSYQPQHF
TRBV11-2	NA	TRBJ2-3	TRBD2	TGTGCCAGCAGCTTAGGCGGGGGGGCCCCAGATACGCAGTATTTT	CASSLGGGAPDTQYF
TRBV29-1	NA	TRBJ2-2	NA	TGCAGCGTTGCGCACACCTTGAACACCGGGGAGCTGTTTTTT	CSVAHTLNTGELFF
TRBV24-1	NA	TRBJ2-3	TRBD2	TGTGCCACCAGGCGGGGGGGGCTCGTTACAGATACGCAGTATTTT	CATRRGGLVTDTQYF
TRBV12-3/TRBV12-4	NA	TRBJ2-5	NA	TGTGCCAGCACCCCTCTTGCCGGGGTGTGGGAGACCCAGTACTTC	CASTPLAGVWETQYF
TRBV6-5	NA	TRBJ2-1	TRBD1	TGTGCCAGCAGTTCCTCCAGGGGGATCAATGAGCAGTTCTTC	CASSSSRGINEQFF
TRBV7-9	NA	TRBJ2-7	NA	TGTGCCAGCAGCACAGGGGGGGGCAGGGCCACCTACGAGCAGTACTTC	CASSTGGGRATYEQYF
TRBV12-3/TRBV12-4	NA	TRBJ2-5	NA	TGTGCCAGCAGCCATCTAGACGCACAAGAGACCCAGTACTTC	CASSHLDAQETQYF
TRBV11-1	NA	TRBJ2-5	NA	TGTGCCAGCAGCCAGGGGAGGGCTAGCAGCCAAGAGACCCAGTACTTC	CASSQGRASSQETQYF